The 29 T cell receptor beta chains listed next were all sequenced from one sample in a study of radiotherapy plus CTLA-4 blockade in lung cancer. TCRdb's table, derived via immunoSEQ multiplex PCR, lists solely in-frame clones and lacks some. The sample has approximately 94,000 clones, around 83% seen once; the top ten hold about a quarter. The sequenced sample was peripheral blood, obtained from a patient treated with radiotherapy plus ipilimumab. The receptors stem from a human donor with non-small cell lung cancer that progressed on radiotherapy plus ipilimumab.

V gene TRBV27 combines with J gene TRBJ2-7; 7 bases match TRBD1. V dropped 3 bases and J dropped 2; count of bases not matched to a gene: 1. Germline V gene data show CDR1 as MNHEY and CDR2 as SMNVEV (reference sequence). This CDR3 contains 13 residues. CDR3 DNA: TGTGCCAGCAGTTTCGGGACAGCCTACGAGCAGTACTTC. Translated, it gives CASSFGTAYEQYF.

The gene calls are TRBV2 and TRBJ2-2, with TRBD2 matching over 12 bases. The V gene's germline CDR1 is SNHLY and CDR2 FYNNEI. The CDR3 extends over 16 amino acids. J lost 4 bases, V lost 8 bases, and 8 bases had no gene match. CDR3 sequence (DNA): TGTGCCAGCGGGGAACTAGCGGGAGGAATCACCGGGGAGCTGTTTTTT. It translates to CASGELAGGITGELFF.

CDR3 loop: CASSPSGGSYGYTF. The CDR3 DNA sequence: TGTGCCAGCAGCCCCTCGGGGGGGTCATATGGCTACACCTTC. This sequence joins TRBV14 and TRBJ1-2, with D perhaps matching TRBD1 (5 bases). Trimming took 4 bases from V and 5 from J, leaving 14 bases between them. This CDR3 has 14 amino acids. Germline CDR1 reads SGHDN; CDR2 reads FVKESK.

This clone was found a few times. The V and J genes are TRBV30 and TRBJ2-7, with 9 positions matching TRBD2. The CDR3 length is 14 residues. Trimming cost V 1 base and J 4 bases; bases outside gene matches: 5. The germline V gene encodes CDR1 GTSNPN and CDR2 SVGIG (reference sequence). This CDR3 reads CAWSEGSGRYEQYF. In nucleotides, the CDR3 is TGTGCCTGGAGTGAGGGGAGCGGGAGGTACGAGCAGTACTTC.

The chain combines TRBV5-1 with TRBJ2-7; D is ambiguous. CDR3 length equals 12 residues. Germline V gene data show CDR1 as SGHRS and CDR2 as YFSETQ. Trimming pared 0 bases from V and 10 bases from J, leaving 11 bases between. CDR3: CASSLERADQYF. The CDR3 DNA is TGCGCCAGCAGCTTGGAACGGGCCGATCAGTACTTC.

The V call is TRBV6-1, the J call TRBJ1-5, with unresolved D. This CDR3 has 14 amino acids. Trimming removed 8 bases from V and 1 base from J, with 12 bases in between. CDR1 is MNHNS and CDR2 is SASEGT in the germline V gene. The CDR3 spells CASSRSGSNQPQHF. The CDR3 DNA follows: TGTGCCAGCTCGCGTTCCGGAAGCAATCAGCCCCAGCATTTT.

The rearrangement joins TRBV7-2 to TRBJ2-1; 8 bases are a match to TRBD2. The CDR3 is made up of 12 amino acids. Germline V CDR1 and CDR2: SGHTA, FQGNSA. J gave up 13 bases and V 2 bases, and 4 bases lay outside the gene matches. CDR3 DNA: TGTGCCAGCAGCTTAAGCGGGACTAGACAGTTCTTC. Its translation: CASSLSGTRQFF.

V and J are TRBV7-9 and TRBJ2-1; 12 nucleotides match TRBD2. This CDR3 has 17 residues. Germline V gene lookup returns CDR1 SEHNR and CDR2 FQNEAQ (reference sequence). With 4 bases clipped from V and 10 bases from J, the junction kept 14 bases outside the gene matches. The CDR3 coding sequence is TGTGCCAGCAGCTCACGAGACTCAGGACTAGCGGGATACGAGCAGTTCTTC. Its protein is CASSSRDSGLAGYEQFF.

The chain uses TRBV29-1 and TRBJ2-5; TRBD1 agrees at 12 bases. The CDR3 sequence is 15 residues long. CDR1 is SQVTM and CDR2 is ANQGSEA in the germline V gene. Germline trimming cut 7 bases from V and 3 bases from J; bases unmatched to any gene: 9. CDR3 sequence reads: CSASSGTGGKETQYF. CDR3 sequence (DNA): TGCAGCGCCTCTTCCGGGACAGGGGGCAAAGAGACCCAGTACTTC.

The gene calls are TRBV7-2 and TRBJ1-2; D not certain. Germline-derived CDR1 and CDR2 are SGHTA and FQGNSA. The V and J ends lost 1 base and 6 bases respectively, with 15 bases between them. The CDR3 sequence is 15 residues long. CDR3 bases: TGTGCCAGCAGCTTAGTGTCCAGAAATGTGAATGGCTACACCTTC. Translation gives CASSLVSRNVNGYTF.

The chain employs TRBV5-1 and TRBJ2-7, with TRBD2 identical over 10 bases. This CDR3 spans 14 amino acids. V lost 5 bases to trimming and J lost 2 bases; unmatched junction nucleotides: 4. Germline values: CDR1 SGHRS, CDR2 YFSETQ. The CDR3 region has the DNA TGCGCCAGCAGGTTAGCGGGAGGCACCTACGAGCAGTACTTC. Protein sequence: CASRLAGGTYEQYF.

The J gene is TRBJ1-1, the V gene TRBV5-1; D call uncertain. CDR1 SGHRS and CDR2 YFSETQ come from the germline V gene. Trimming took off 0 bases at V and 8 bases at J, with 2 bases between the two ends. This CDR3 comprises 10 residues. The CDR3, as DNA: TGCGCCAGCAGCTTGGGGGAAGCTTTCTTT. As protein: CASSLGEAFF.

The rearrangement joins TRBV19 to TRBJ2-7, with D possibly matching TRBD1 (5 bases). This CDR3 has 12 amino acids. From germline, CDR1 is LNHDA and CDR2 SQIVND (reference sequence). V was trimmed by 2 bases and J by 3 bases, leaving 5 bases between them. The CDR3 spells CASSIQGYEQYF. The CDR3 DNA sequence: TGTGCCAGTAGTATACAGGGCTACGAGCAGTACTTC.

The chain recombines TRBV18 with TRBJ1-1; D uncertain. From germline, CDR1 is KGHSH and CDR2 LQKENI. With 3 bases removed from V and 0 bases from J, the gap between germline ends came to 8 bases. CDR3 length: 14 residues. The CDR3 sequence is CASSPEGLNTEAFF. CDR3 coding DNA: TGTGCCAGCTCACCGGAAGGACTGAACACTGAAGCTTTCTTT.

The chain uses TRBV27 and TRBJ2-7; the D gene is possibly TRBD2 (5 bases). Germline V gene lookup returns CDR1 MNHEY and CDR2 SMNVEV (reference sequence). Between the trimmed V and J ends, which lost 6 bases and 0 bases, there was a span of 12 bases. The CDR3 contains 14 residues. The DNA of the CDR3 is TGTGCCAGCAGGTCGGAGGTTCTCTCCTACGAGCAGTACTTC. It codes for CASRSEVLSYEQYF.

The CDR3 spells CASSIQTGANEKLFF. The CDR3, as DNA: TGTGCCAGCAGCATACAGACAGGGGCTAATGAAAAACTGTTTTTT. The gene calls are TRBV5-6 and TRBJ1-4; 8 bases line up with TRBD1. Germline CDR1 SGHDT, CDR2 YYEEEE. There are 15 residues in the CDR3. The V and J ends lost 4 bases and 3 bases, in that order; junction bases with no gene match: 5.

This clone occurred once. The gene calls are TRBV10-1 and TRBJ2-2; 8 nucleotides agree with TRBD1. Germline V gene lookup returns CDR1 WNHNN and CDR2 SYGVQD (reference sequence). With V trimmed by 5 bases and J by 2 bases, 4 bases remained unmatched. There are 15 residues in the CDR3. This chain's CDR3 is CASSSDRDNTGELFF. The CDR3 DNA sequence: TGCGCCAGCAGTTCGGACAGGGACAACACCGGGGAGCTGTTTTTT.

J is TRBJ1-5 and V is TRBV19; D gene unclear. The CDR3 runs to 14 residues. CDR1 is LNHDA and CDR2 is SQIVND in the germline V gene (reference sequence). The V and J ends lost 6 bases and 5 bases respectively, with 14 bases between them. In nucleotides, the CDR3 is TGTGCCAGTAGGCCCAATAGTGATTATCAGCCCCAGCATTTT. Its protein product is CASRPNSDYQPQHF. Full variable domain (remainder filled in from reference TRBV19 and TRBJ1-5): DGGITQSPKYLFRKEGQNVTLSCEQNLNHDAMYWYRQDPGQGLRLIYYSQIVNDFQKGDIAEGYSVSREKKESFPLTVTSAQKNPTAFYLCASRPNSDYQPQHFGDGTRLSIL.

The CDR3 is CASSTPGLAGYEQYV. In DNA, the CDR3 is TGTGCCAGCAGCACACCAGGACTAGCGGGTTACGAGCAGTACGTC. This rearrangement joins TRBV7-8 to TRBJ2-7; TRBD2 matches at 11 bases. The germline V gene encodes CDR1 SGHVS and CDR2 FQNEAQ. The CDR3 has 15 amino acids. The J segment lost 4 bases and the V segment lost 5 bases, leaving 7 bases of the junction unmatched.

The chain carries TRBV2 and TRBJ2-2; 10 positions agree with TRBD1. The V gene's germline CDR1 is SNHLY and CDR2 FYNNEI. The J segment lost 7 bases and the V segment lost 8 bases, leaving 10 bases of the junction unmatched. The CDR3 is made up of 15 amino acids. CDR3: CASLWRQGANGELFF. DNA for the CDR3: TGTGCCAGCCTGTGGAGACAGGGGGCAAACGGGGAGCTGTTTTTT.

The V gene is TRBV1, the J gene TRBJ2-5; the table gives TRBD2 as D, unverified against the DNA. TRBV1 is a recognized pseudogene. The CDR3 covers 17 residues. The CDR3 DNA reads as TGCACCAGCAGCCAAGATTGGGGACTAGCGGGAGGGAGGACCCAGTACTTC. This gives the protein CTSSQDWGLAGGRTQYF.

The chain uses TRBV2 and TRBJ1-4; 7 bases agree with TRBD1. Trimming at V came to 6 bases and at J to 4 bases, leaving 5 bases not matched to a gene. Germline values: CDR1 SNHLY, CDR2 FYNNEI. This CDR3 is built from 14 residues. The CDR3 nucleotides read TGTGCCAGCAGAGCGGACAGGAGTAATGAAAAACTGTTTTTT. This codes for CASRADRSNEKLFF.

Comment on this clone: One end of the junction is discordant with germline, which a read error may explain. The rearrangement links TRBV6-1 to TRBJ2-5; TRBD1 matches at 7 bases. CDR3 length equals 14 residues. Germline V CDR1 and CDR2: MNHNS, SASEGT. CDR3 nucleotides: TGTGCCGGCAGCGAAGGGGGCGGTCTAGAGACCCAGTACTTC. Encoded protein: CAGSEGGGLETQYF.

The gene calls are TRBV27 and TRBJ2-7, with 13 bases aligning to TRBD2. Trimming took 6 bases from V and 6 from J; bases not matched to a gene: 8. CDR1 is MNHEY and CDR2 is SMNVEV in the germline V gene (reference sequence). This CDR3 is 15 amino acids long. The DNA for the CDR3 is TGTGCCAGCAGACGTACTAGCGGGAGGGCCCTCGAGCAGTACGTC. The encoded protein is CASRRTSGRALEQYV.

J is TRBJ2-2 and V is TRBV28, with no clear D. The V and J ends lost 3 bases and 8 bases respectively, with 10 bases between them. The CDR3 loop spans 13 amino acids. Germline CDR1 is MDHEN and CDR2 is SYDVKM. This chain's CDR3 is CASSFKVAGELFF. CDR3 coding DNA: TGTGCCAGCAGTTTTAAGGTTGCGGGGGAGCTGTTTTTT.

This chain uses TRBV11-3 with TRBJ2-5, with D maybe TRBD2 (6 bases). Germline V gene sequence: CDR1 SGHNT, CDR2 YENEEA. V lost 3 bases and J lost 2, with 7 bases in between. This CDR3 region has 13 residues. Written as DNA, the CDR3 is TGTGCCAGCAGCTTGGGACTGCAAGAGACCCAGTACTTC. Residues: CASSLGLQETQYF.

This rearrangement joins TRBV5-1 to TRBJ2-7; 10 nucleotides line up with TRBD1. This CDR3 spans 14 amino acids. Germline CDR1 is SGHRS and CDR2 is YFSETQ. The V and J ends lost 4 bases and 3 bases, in that order; junction bases with no gene match: 4. The CDR3 sequence is CASSARTGGYEQYF. CDR3 coding DNA: TGCGCCAGCAGCGCAAGGACAGGGGGCTACGAGCAGTACTTC.

Details on this clone: The final CDR3 position lacks the conserved phenylalanine or tryptophan, pointing to a likely read error. It is unclear where the CDR3 begins or ends on the DNA, so no DNA is shown, and the CDR3 is as TCRdb lists it. The genes are TRBV28 and TRBJ2-7; TRBD1, the D gene given by the table, was not confirmed from the DNA. The CDR3 is 13 residues long, ends included. CDR1 and CDR2 from the germline V gene are MDHEN and SYDVKM. CDR3 region: CASSLSGTPKLTI.

The chain uses TRBV6-5 and TRBJ2-1; TRBD2 is a possible D gene (6 bases). CDR1 MNHEY and CDR2 SVGAGI come from the germline V gene. There are 14 residues in the CDR3. The germline V and J ends were trimmed by 2 bases and 6 bases, with 11 bases remaining between them. The CDR3 sequence: CASSYRTTSNEQFF. The CDR3 region has the DNA TGTGCCAGCAGTTACCGGACTACCTCCAATGAGCAGTTCTTC.